Presented here are 9 T cell receptor beta chains from one specimen sequenced in a study of regulatory T cells in long-lasting Graves disease. TCR beta libraries were built with iRepertoire HTBI primers and Arm-PCR of CDR3 regions. In TCRdb, the multiplex PCR reads were re-called with MiXCR into one record per CDR3 protein. The sample has hundreds of thousands of distinct CDR3 sequences, 14% to 15% seen once; the top ten hold approximately 7.8%. Time point indicated: newly diagnosed GD, antithyroid drugs for less than 3 months. PBMC-extracted RNA yielded the TCR library. This sample was also put to use in a study of T cells in Graves' hyperthyroidism and ophthalmopathy.

The sample here was peripheral blood mononuclear cells (PBMCs), taken at new diagnosis, from a patient treated with antithyroid drugs. The receptor source for this set is a woman aged 40 to 49 with Graves disease.

The sample holds many counts of this clonotype. This chain connects TRBV20-1 to TRBJ2-7, with D possibly being TRBD2 (6 bases). There are 17 residues in the CDR3. Germline lookup yields CDR1 DFQATT and CDR2 SNEGSKA (reference sequence). Trimming pared 6 bases from V and 3 bases from J, leaving 27 bases between. The CDR3 DNA sequence: TGCAGTGCAAACTTTAGAATCAGGGAGGCTCCCTACTACGAGCAGTACTTC. Translation: CSANFRIREAPYYEQYF.

This clonotype showed up just a few times. The J gene is TRBJ2-1, the V gene TRBV28, with 9 nucleotides matching TRBD2. Looked up from germline, CDR1 is MDHEN and CDR2 is SYDVKM. Germline trimming cut 0 bases from V and 7 bases from J; bases unmatched to any gene: 19. There are 20 residues in the CDR3. CDR3 nucleotides: TGTGCCAGCAGTTTATGGGGCCGATCGGCGGGAGGGACCCCTTGGAATGAGCAGTTCTTC. Translated: CASSLWGRSAGGTPWNEQFF.

This clonotype was recorded at least ten times. The CDR3 sequence: CASSLARLAGGYNEQFF. DNA for the CDR3: TGTGCCAGCAGTTTAGCGAGACTAGCGGGAGGGTACAATGAGCAGTTCTTC. This sequence joins TRBV12-3 or TRBV12-4 and TRBJ2-1; 14 nucleotides match TRBD2. V gave up 0 bases and J gave up 4 bases; unmatched junction bases: 2. This CDR3 spans 17 amino acids.

This clonotype was detected many times. The rearrangement joins TRBV9 to TRBJ1-5, with a tentative D call TRBD1 (5 bases). Trimming pared 3 bases from V and 6 bases from J, leaving 16 bases between. The CDR3 has 15 residues. Germline V lookup: CDR1 SGDLS, CDR2 YYNGEE. DNA for the CDR3: TGTGCCAGCAGCGCAAGTGGGACCTTAGGTCAGCCCCAGCATTTT. It encodes CASSASGTLGQPQHF.

V and J are TRBV12-3 or TRBV12-4 and TRBJ2-1; 9 bases align to TRBD2. CDR3 length: 16 residues. V lost 3 bases to trimming and J lost 5 bases; unmatched junction nucleotides: 8. CDR3 coding DNA: TGTGCCAGCAGTTTGTCCGTAGTAGCGGGAGACAATGAGCAGTTCTTC. Translating gives CASSLSVVAGDNEQFF.

This clonotype was recorded at least ten times. J is TRBJ2-4 and V is TRBV7-2; D possibly uses TRBD1 or TRBD2 (5 bases each). Germline V lookup: CDR1 SGHTA, CDR2 FQGNSA. The CDR3 loop spans 14 amino acids. The V end was cut by 5 bases, the J end by 0 bases, with 8 bases between. The CDR3 reads CASSPGTAKNIQYF. DNA for the CDR3: TGTGCCAGCAGCCCCGGGACAGCCAAAAACATTCAGTACTTC.

This clonotype was recorded many times. Its ends do not fully match the called genes, so a read error is possible. The J gene is TRBJ2-5, the V gene TRBV2; perhaps TRBD1 as D (5 bases). The CDR3 totals 14 residues. The V gene's germline CDR1 is SNHLY and CDR2 FYNNEI. Here the CDR3 reads CASRRARGQETQYF. In DNA, the CDR3 is TGTGCCAGCAGACGGGCCAGAGGACAAGAGACTCAGTACTTC. The full variable domain, completed using reference TRBV2 and TRBJ2-5, is EPEVTQTPSHQVTQMGQEVILRCVPISNHLYFYWYRQILGQKVEFLVSFYNNEISEKSEIFDDQFSVERPDGSNFTLKIRSTKLEDSAMYFCASRRARGQETQYFGPGTRLLVL.

The sample holds a few counts of this clonotype. The DNA of the CDR3 is TGTGCCAGCAGCGCGAGAGGATGGGCCACAGATACGCAGTATTTT. Translation: CASSARGWATDTQYF. The chain links TRBV9 to TRBJ2-3; D is undetermined. Germline V gene sequence: CDR1 SGDLS, CDR2 YYNGEE. CDR3 length: 15 amino acids. V was pared by 3 bases and J by 2 bases, with 13 bases between.

This chain connects TRBV18 to TRBJ2-3, with TRBD1 matching over 10 bases. Germline V gene data show CDR1 as KGHSH and CDR2 as LQKENI. The length of the CDR3 is 17 residues. The V segment lost 2 bases and the J segment 2 bases; nucleotides outside the gene matches: 7. CDR3 residues: CASSPFSGTGATDTQYF. The CDR3 nucleotides read TGTGCCAGCTCACCATTCTCCGGGACAGGGGCCACAGATACGCAGTATTTT.